The clone carrying this T cell receptor beta chain was observed many times. This sample stems from a study of T cells after yellow fever vaccination. The TCR cDNA carried a universal primer site and UMIs from 5'RACE template switching. TCRdb reanalysed the 5' RACE reads using MiXCR and keeps one entry per CDR3 protein. This table holds roughly 120,000 distinct CDR3 sequences, 6.5% to 9% found once. Germline lookup yields CDR1 MGHDK and CDR2 SYGVNS. The CDR3 runs to 13 residues. The V end lost 6 bases, the J end lost 5 bases, and 10 bases lay between the germline ends. The receptor was derived from a man in his late teens or twenties who received the YFV17D yellow fever vaccine. The chain joins TRBV25-1 to TRBJ2-2; weak D call: TRBD1 (5 bases). The source was CD4+ T cells sorted from PBMCs, collected about 41 days after the first yellow fever vaccination. The CDR3 loop reads CASRTVLTGELFF. The CDR3 nucleotides read TGTGCCAGCAGGACAGTTTTGACCGGGGAGCTGTTTTTT.